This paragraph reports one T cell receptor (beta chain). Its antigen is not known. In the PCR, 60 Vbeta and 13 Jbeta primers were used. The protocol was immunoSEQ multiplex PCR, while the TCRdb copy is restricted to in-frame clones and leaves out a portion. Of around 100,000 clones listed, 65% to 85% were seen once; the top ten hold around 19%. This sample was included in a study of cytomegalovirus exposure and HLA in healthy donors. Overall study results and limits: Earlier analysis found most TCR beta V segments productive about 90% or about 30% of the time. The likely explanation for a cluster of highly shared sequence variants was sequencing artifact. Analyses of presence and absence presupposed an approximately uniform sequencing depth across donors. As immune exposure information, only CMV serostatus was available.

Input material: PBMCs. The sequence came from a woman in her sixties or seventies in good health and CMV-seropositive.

CDR3 protein: CASSPRQGILETQYF. CDR3 nucleotide sequence: TGTGCCAGCAGCCCAAGACAGGGAATTCTGGAGACCCAGTACTTC. The chain has TRBV7-9 and TRBJ2-5, with 7 bases that match TRBD1. The CDR3 totals 15 residues. Losses at the gene ends were 5 bases for V and 5 bases for J; bases not matched to a gene: 11. Germline CDR1 SEHNR, CDR2 FQNEAQ (reference sequence).